The rows below give T cell receptor beta chains drawn from one sample of a study of a mutant IDH1 vaccine in newly diagnosed glioma. These TCRs' antigens remain unknown. Repertoires were generated with immunoSEQ multiplex PCR, while TCRdb's copy carries only in-frame clones and drops some. Of some 60,000 clones listed, around 86% are singletons. The sample was PBMCs, taken from a glioma patient whose treatment included an IDH1 peptide vaccine. The receptors originated from a man aged 30 to 45 with glioma. Each CDR3 is given with its conserved first and last residue. A D gene is named only where the DNA matches it firmly. For some rows the clone size is stated as once, few or many, or as a class when expanded; others skip it.

j_call clone_size d_call v_call cdr3_aa cdr3_nt
TRBJ1-1 once NA TRBV18 CASSLRAGPEAFF TGTGCCAGCTCACTGCGGGCAGGCCCTGAAGCTTTCTTT
TRBJ1-5 NA NA TRBV6-1 CASRPGYDGNQPQHF TGTGCCAGCAGACCAGGGTATGATGGCAATCAGCCCCAGCATTTT
TRBJ1-5 NA TRBD1 TRBV19 CASSIYGDRVSNQPQHF TGTGCCAGTAGTATTTACGGCGACAGGGTTAGCAATCAGCCCCAGCATTTT
TRBJ1-5 NA NA TRBV18 CASSGGFGNSNQPQHF TGTGCCAGCTCAGGGGGTTTCGGCAATAGCAATCAGCCCCAGCATTTT
TRBJ1-1 few NA TRBV18 CASSPPRTPGWQNTEAFF TGTGCCAGCTCACCACCCCGGACTCCCGGGTGGCAGAACACTGAAGCTTTCTTT
TRBJ2-3 NA TRBD2 TRBV2 CASRILAGLTDTQYF TGTGCCAGCAGGATACTAGCGGGGTTAACAGATACGCAGTATTTT
TRBJ1-1 NA TRBD1 TRBV4-2 CASSPPTGVLEAFF TGTGCCAGCAGCCCCCCGACAGGGGTACTTGAAGCTTTCTTT
TRBJ1-1 NA NA TRBV5-4 CASSLGLMNTEAFF TGTGCCAGCAGCTTGGGTCTTATGAACACTGAAGCTTTCTTT
TRBJ1-5 NA NA TRBV7-9 CASSPAIGNQPQHF TGTGCCAGCAGCCCGGCAATCGGCAATCAGCCCCAGCATTTT
TRBJ2-7 NA NA TRBV2 CASLQAPRLSYEQYF TGTGCCAGCTTGCAGGCGCCTCGCCTCTCCTACGAGCAGTACTTC
TRBJ2-5 NA TRBD1 TRBV5-4 CASSLAVGGAETQYF TGTGCCAGCAGCTTGGCGGTAGGGGGCGCGGAGACCCAGTACTTC
TRBJ1-4 NA NA TRBV27 CASSLSRQKGEKLFF TGTGCCAGCAGTTTATCTAGACAGAAGGGTGAAAAACTGTTTTTT
TRBJ1-3 NA NA TRBV5-6 CASSEAGNTIYF TGTGCCAGCAGCGAGGCCGGAAACACCATATATTTT
TRBJ2-7 NA NA TRBV27 CASSLRTGRVEQYF TGTGCCAGCAGTTTGCGGACAGGGAGGGTCGAGCAGTACTTC
TRBJ1-2 NA NA TRBV4-1 CASSQAQPPLRRDSYGYTF TGCGCCAGCAGCCAAGCTCAGCCCCCACTCCGCAGGGATTCATATGGCTACACCTTC
TRBJ2-3 few TRBD2 TRBV5-5 CASSLERGPDTQYF TGTGCCAGCAGCTTGGAGCGGGGGCCAGATACGCAGTATTTT
TRBJ2-7 NA TRBD1 TRBV11-2 CASSLAPRDRGPYEQYF TGTGCCAGCAGCTTAGCCCCTAGGGACAGGGGACCCTACGAGCAGTACTTC
TRBJ1-1 NA TRBD1 TRBV6-5 CASSYSTGPVTEAFF TGTGCCAGCAGTTACTCGACAGGGCCGGTCACTGAAGCTTTCTTT
TRBJ2-7 NA TRBD1 TRBV6-5 CASSYQTGSSYEQYF TGTGCCAGCAGTTACCAGACAGGGTCCTCCTACGAGCAGTACTTC
TRBJ2-3 NA TRBD2 TRBV19 CASTRGGRTDTQYF TGTGCCAGTACCCGGGGGGGCAGGACAGATACGCAGTATTTT
TRBJ1-1 few NA TRBV7-9 CASSFGQTNTEAFF TGTGCCAGCAGCTTCGGACAGACAAACACTGAAGCTTTCTTT
TRBJ1-2 NA NA TRBV30 CAWSGRGRAGYTF TGTGCCTGGAGTGGGAGGGGCAGGGCTGGCTACACCTTC
TRBJ2-5 NA TRBD2 TRBV5-1 CASSFPEGLAGVNSQETQYF TGCGCCAGCAGCTTCCCGGAGGGACTAGCGGGGGTAAACTCACAAGAGACCCAGTACTTC
TRBJ2-3 NA TRBD1 TRBV19 CASSSLRQGVGDTQYF TGTGCCAGTAGTAGCCTTCGACAGGGGGTCGGGGATACGCAGTATTTT
TRBJ2-7 NA NA TRBV30 CAWSVQDRGSSYEQYF TGTGCCTGGAGTGTCCAAGACAGAGGGAGCTCCTACGAGCAGTACTTC
TRBJ2-7 NA NA TRBV27 CASGLRQKTYEQYF TGTGCCAGCGGGTTGAGACAGAAGACCTACGAGCAGTACTTC
TRBJ1-2 NA TRBD1 TRBV19 CASSFGTGEGYTF TGTGCCAGTAGTTTCGGGACAGGGGAAGGCTACACCTTC
TRBJ1-2 NA TRBD1 TRBV18 CASSPVGQGNYGYTF TGTGCCAGCTCACCAGTGGGACAGGGGAACTATGGCTACACCTTC
TRBJ1-1 once TRBD1 TRBV27 CASSSSTGWNTEAFF TGTGCCAGCAGTTCATCGACAGGGTGGAACACTGAAGCTTTCTTT
TRBJ1-3 NA TRBD1 TRBV29-1 CSVGTGGNTIYF TGCAGCGTCGGGACAGGTGGAAACACCATATATTTT
TRBJ1-2 NA NA TRBV5-6 CASRGSNYGYTF TGTGCCAGCAGGGGCAGTAACTATGGCTACACCTTC
TRBJ1-4 NA TRBD1 TRBV29-1 CSVADRETNEKLFF TGCAGCGTTGCGGACAGGGAAACTAATGAAAAACTGTTTTTT
TRBJ1-1 few NA TRBV5-4 CASSRIAGPNTEAFF TGTGCCAGCAGCCGAATCGCCGGGCCGAACACTGAAGCTTTCTTT
TRBJ2-2 NA NA TRBV6-5 CAAIGAGAGAGELFF TGTGCCGCTATCGGGGCAGGAGCTGGCGCCGGGGAGCTGTTTTTT
TRBJ1-6 NA TRBD1 TRBV4-2 CASSQTHSGTDPSYNSPLHF TGTGCCAGCAGCCAAACCCACTCCGGGACAGACCCCTCCTATAATTCACCCCTCCACTTT
TRBJ2-1 NA TRBD2 TRBV2 CASGWLAGYNEQFF TGTGCCAGCGGCTGGCTAGCGGGTTACAATGAGCAGTTCTTC
TRBJ2-7 NA NA TRBV27 CASSLYGYEQYF TGTGCCAGCAGTTTATACGGGTACGAGCAGTACTTC
TRBJ2-5 NA TRBD1 TRBV18 CASSQRTGKETQYF TGTGCCAGCTCGCAACGGACAGGGAAGGAGACCCAGTACTTC
TRBJ1-5 few TRBD1 TRBV30 CAWSGPAGGFGRQPQHF TGTGCCTGGAGTGGGCCCGCAGGGGGCTTTGGTAGACAGCCCCAGCATTTT
TRBJ2-7 NA NA TRBV2 CASIRSPDYEQYF TGTGCCAGCATTAGAAGTCCAGACTACGAGCAGTACTTC
TRBJ2-2 NA NA TRBV11-3 CASSPRQYTGELFF TGTGCCAGCAGCCCGAGACAGTACACCGGGGAGCTGTTTTTT